The 26 T cell receptor beta chains presented below share a single source sample, sequenced in a study of cytomegalovirus exposure and HLA in healthy donors. Clones were sequenced by immunoSEQ multiplex PCR, and TCRdb holds only the in-frame ones, with some missing. The sample lists over 70,000 clones, about 93% occurring once. The sequenced material came from PBMCs. Source of these receptors: a woman younger than 35 in good health and CMV-seronegative.

V usage is TRBV4-1 and J usage is TRBJ2-1; TRBD1 agrees at 8 bases. Germline V gives CDR1 MGHRA, CDR2 YSYEKL. The CDR3 is 18 amino acids. V shed 0 bases, J shed 2 bases, and the junction held 9 bases outside the gene matches. The CDR3 DNA reads TGCGCCAGCAGCCAAGACGACCTTCCAGGGGGCGCCTACAATGAGCAGTTCTTC. Translation gives CASSQDDLPGGAYNEQFF.

The rearrangement joins TRBV7-3 to TRBJ2-2; D may be TRBD1 (6 bases). Germline values: CDR1 SGHTA, CDR2 FQGTGA. The V and J ends lost 1 base and 5 bases respectively, with 8 bases between them. There are 14 residues in the CDR3. The CDR3 loop is CASSLMGATGELFF. In nucleotides, the CDR3 is TGTGCCAGCAGCTTAATGGGGGCTACCGGGGAGCTGTTTTTT. The full variable domain, with the rest looked up from reference TRBV7-3 and TRBJ2-2, is GAGVSQTPSNKVTEKGKYVELRCDPISGHTALYWYRQSLGQGPEFLIYFQGTGAADDSGLPNDRFFAVRPEGSVSTLKIQRTERGDSAVYLCASSLMGATGELFFGEGSRLTVL.

The chain is built from TRBV6-1 and TRBJ1-2, with D unresolved. The V gene's germline CDR1 is MNHNS and CDR2 SASEGT. The ends were cut back, 6 bases at V and 5 bases at J, with 10 bases in the middle. CDR3 length: 12 residues. The CDR3 region is CASRNQLYGYTF. DNA for the CDR3: TGTGCCAGCAGAAATCAGTTATATGGCTACACCTTC.

CDR3 loop: CAWSVPGSGNTIYF. In DNA, the CDR3 is TGTGCCTGGAGTGTACCCGGCTCTGGAAACACCATATATTTT. This chain connects TRBV30 to TRBJ1-3, with D unresolved. CDR1 and CDR2 (germline): GTSNPN, SVGIG (reference sequence). V dropped 0 bases and J dropped 0 bases, with 6 bases sitting between them. The CDR3 consists of 14 residues.

The chain uses TRBV7-2 and TRBJ2-7, with D possibly being TRBD2 (5 bases). This CDR3 contains 15 residues. Germline CDR1 reads SGHTA; CDR2 reads FQGNSA. V lost 3 bases and J lost 0, with 12 bases in between. For the CDR3, the DNA is TGTGCCAGCAGCTTCTCAGGCACTAGCTCCTACGAGCAGTACTTC. This translates into CASSFSGTSSYEQYF.

The rearrangement uses TRBV18 and TRBJ2-2; 8 bases agree with TRBD2. The CDR3 is made up of 16 amino acids. The junction had 7 bases not matched to a gene; V was cut back by 4 bases and J by 3 bases. Germline V gene lookup returns CDR1 KGHSH and CDR2 LQKENI. The CDR3 loop is CASSRNGGADTGELFF. For the CDR3, the DNA is TGTGCCAGCTCACGGAACGGGGGGGCTGACACCGGGGAGCTGTTTTTT. The variable domain in full, completed from reference TRBV18 and TRBJ2-2, reads NAGVMQNPRHLVRRRGQEARLRCSPMKGHSHVYWYRQLPEEGLKFMVYLQKENIIDESGMPKERFSAEFPKEGPSILRIQQVVRGDSAAYFCASSRNGGADTGELFFGEGSRLTVL.

The V call is TRBV9, the J call TRBJ2-7, with 8 positions matching TRBD1. CDR1 is SGDLS, CDR2 YYNGEE, per germline. The CDR3 runs to 15 residues. The V and J ends lost 1 base and 2 bases, in that order; junction bases with no gene match: 5. CDR3 loop: CASSVSGGSAYEQYF. CDR3 DNA: TGTGCCAGCAGCGTATCAGGGGGCTCCGCCTACGAGCAGTACTTC.

The chain employs TRBV11-3 and TRBJ2-7; the D gene is possibly TRBD1 (5 bases). The V end was cut by 6 bases, the J end by 2 bases, with 11 bases between. The CDR3 is 13 residues long. Germline CDR1 and CDR2: SGHNT and YENEEA. CDR3 sequence reads: CASSYTTAYEQYF. CDR3 in DNA: TGTGCCAGCAGTTACACGACAGCCTACGAGCAGTACTTC.

The chain uses TRBV21-1 and TRBJ2-7; the table assigns TRBD2, which was not confirmed against the DNA. TRBV21-1 is described as a pseudogene. This CDR3 is 14 amino acids long. The CDR3 region is CASSKKERGGEQYF. As DNA, the CDR3 is TGTGCCAGCAGCAAAAAGGAGAGGGGAGGCGAGCAGTACTTC.

V is TRBV6-1 and J is TRBJ2-2, with 8 nucleotides matching TRBD1. This CDR3 spans 15 amino acids. V lost 6 bases, J lost 2 bases, and 5 bases stayed unmatched. In germline, CDR1 is MNHNS, CDR2 SASEGT. In nucleotides, the CDR3 is TGTGCCAGCAGAGCCGGGACAGGAAACACCGGGGAGCTGTTTTTT. This encodes CASRAGTGNTGELFF.

The rearrangement links TRBV7-2 to TRBJ2-4; tentative D call: TRBD2 (6 bases). The germline V gene has CDR1 SGHTA and CDR2 FQGNSA. The CDR3 consists of 14 residues. The V and J ends lost 5 bases and 5 bases respectively, with 13 bases between them. CDR3 in DNA: TGTGCCAGCAGCCCCTGGACTAACGAAAACATTCAGTACTTC. Protein sequence: CASSPWTNENIQYF.

CDR3 loop: CASDFTGTSSYEQYF. In DNA, the CDR3 is TGCGCCAGCGACTTCACAGGGACGAGCTCCTACGAGCAGTACTTC. The rearrangement joins TRBV10-1 to TRBJ2-7, with D possibly being TRBD1 (6 bases). The V end lost 8 bases, the J end lost 0 bases, and 17 bases lay between the germline ends. The germline CDR1 and CDR2 sequences are WNHNN and SYGVQD (reference sequence). CDR3 length equals 15 residues.

V is TRBV7-2 and J is TRBJ2-1, with 15 bases that match TRBD2. Germline V gene lookup returns CDR1 SGHTA and CDR2 FQGNSA. The V and J ends lost 4 bases and 8 bases, in that order; junction bases with no gene match: 9. This CDR3 contains 17 residues. DNA of the CDR3: TGTGCCAGCAGCTATGGACTAGCGGGGGGGCAAGGGGATGAGCAGTTCTTC. This translates into CASSYGLAGGQGDEQFF.

The CDR3 region is CASSARPGSGDTGELFF. CDR3 coding DNA: TGTGCCAGCAGCGCGAGACCGGGCTCAGGGGACACCGGGGAGCTGTTTTTT. The V call is TRBV21-1, the J call TRBJ2-2; the D call TRBD1 from the table was never checked on the DNA. TRBV21-1 corresponds to a pseudogene. This CDR3 is 17 amino acids long.

For the CDR3, the DNA is TGTGCCAGCAGCACCTCGCTGGGGAGGGATTATAATTCACCCCTCCACTTT. Translating it yields CASSTSLGRDYNSPLHF. The chain employs TRBV7-9 and TRBJ1-6; D remains ambiguous. Trimming cost V 5 bases and J 4 bases, with 18 bases left between them. Germline-derived CDR1 and CDR2 are SEHNR and FQNEAQ (reference sequence). The CDR3 contains 17 residues.

The rearrangement links TRBV14 to TRBJ2-5; 9 bases map to TRBD2. The V gene's germline CDR1 is SGHDN and CDR2 FVKESK. The CDR3 length is 17 residues. J lost 1 base, V lost 3 bases, and 9 bases had no gene match. CDR3 loop: CASSQRQTSGAQETQYF. CDR3 sequence (DNA): TGTGCCAGCAGCCAGCGTCAGACTAGCGGAGCCCAAGAGACCCAGTACTTC.

V usage is TRBV5-4 and J usage is TRBJ1-3; D is uncertain. CDR3 size: 15 residues. Deletions cut 3 bases from V and 3 bases from J, with 13 bases between. Germline V CDR1 and CDR2: SGHNT, YYREEE (reference sequence). The CDR3 bases are TGTGCCAGCAGCTCCATGACGAGCGGTGGAAACACCATATATTTT. Translation: CASSSMTSGGNTIYF.

The V call is TRBV25-1, the J call TRBJ1-2; possibly TRBD1 for D (5 bases). The V end lost 5 bases, the J end lost 5 bases, and 15 bases lay between the germline ends. Germline V gene data show CDR1 as MGHDK and CDR2 as SYGVNS. The CDR3 is 14 residues long. The CDR3 loop is CASSPQWKGYGYTF. Written as DNA, the CDR3 is TGTGCCAGCAGTCCCCAATGGAAGGGGTATGGCTACACCTTC.

The V gene is TRBV6-4, the J gene TRBJ1-2, with D perhaps matching TRBD1 (5 bases). The CDR3 has 12 residues. Germline CDR1 and CDR2: MRHNA and SNTAGT. Deletions cut 1 base from V and 9 bases from J, with 9 bases between. The DNA for the CDR3 is TGTGCCAGCAGTGACTGGGGGGGGAGCTACACCTTC. Translation gives CASSDWGGSYTF.

CDR3 loop: CASSVGRFEQYF. DNA for the CDR3: TGTGCCAGCAGCGTCGGTCGTTTCGAGCAGTACTTC. J is TRBJ2-7 and V is TRBV7-3; unclear D gene. The germline gives CDR1 SGHTA, CDR2 FQGTGA. The germline V and J ends were trimmed by 5 bases and 6 bases, with 11 bases remaining between them. The CDR3 totals 12 residues.

The chain carries TRBV28 and TRBJ1-1, with D maybe TRBD1 (5 bases). Germline loops: CDR1 MDHEN, CDR2 SYDVKM. CDR3 length equals 13 residues. V gave up 6 bases and J gave up 1 base, with 9 bases separating them. CDR3 DNA sequence: TGTGCCAGCAGAAGGACACCGAACACTGAAGCTTTCTTT. This codes for CASRRTPNTEAFF.

The chain is built from TRBV7-8 and TRBJ2-1; D is perhaps TRBD1 (6 bases). V was pared by 10 bases and J by 9 bases, with 22 bases between. The CDR3 covers 14 residues. Germline V gives CDR1 SGHVS, CDR2 FQNEAQ. The CDR3 nucleotides read TGTGCCACCACCGGAGCCGGACAGAATTTTGAGCAGTTCTTC. Protein product: CATTGAGQNFEQFF. The full variable domain, completed using reference TRBV7-8 and TRBJ2-1, is GAGVSQSPRYKVAKRGQDVALRCDPISGHVSLFWYQQALGQGPEFLTYFQNEAQLDKSGLPSDRFFAERPEGSVSTLKIQRTQQEDSAVYLCATTGAGQNFEQFFGPGTRLTVL.

V usage is TRBV7-2 and J usage is TRBJ1-5, with D hard to call. V lost 1 base and J lost 0, with 7 bases in between. This CDR3 comprises 15 residues. CDR1 SGHTA and CDR2 FQGNSA come from the germline V gene. Here the CDR3 reads CASSLVDYSNQPQHF. The CDR3 bases are TGTGCCAGCAGCTTAGTAGATTATAGCAATCAGCCCCAGCATTTT.

This clone was recorded only once. The chain is built from TRBV5-5 and TRBJ1-1; D might be TRBD1 (6 bases). Germline lookup yields CDR1 SGHKS and CDR2 YYEKEE (reference sequence). The CDR3 is 15 residues long. Between the trimmed V and J ends, which lost 2 bases and 9 bases, there was a span of 20 bases. The CDR3 spells CASSFRGSTELQAFF. The CDR3 coding sequence is TGTGCCAGCAGCTTTAGGGGGTCGACTGAACTGCAAGCTTTCTTT.

As regards this clone: Other DNA sequences from this sample encode an identical CDR3 as well. The chain joins TRBV2 to TRBJ1-2; the D is unclear. This CDR3 region has 13 residues. V lost 6 bases and J 2 bases, leaving 10 bases between the germline ends. Germline V gene data show CDR1 as SNHLY and CDR2 as FYNNEI. The DNA of the CDR3 is TGTGCCAGCAGCCGGACTGGGAACTATGGCTACACCTTC. It codes for CASSRTGNYGYTF. The full variable domain, its missing parts supplied by reference TRBV2 and TRBJ1-2, is EPEVTQTPSHQVTQMGQEVILRCVPISNHLYFYWYRQILGQKVEFLVSFYNNEISEKSEIFDDQFSVERPDGSNFTLKIRSTKLEDSAMYFCASSRTGNYGYTFGSGTRLTVV.

The chain carries TRBV5-8 and TRBJ2-7, with D possibly being TRBD1 (5 bases). Germline lookup yields CDR1 SGHTS and CDR2 YDEGEE. V dropped 4 bases and J dropped 6 bases, with 11 bases sitting between them. The CDR3 length is 12 residues. CDR3 in amino acids: CASSPDIPEQYF. The CDR3 DNA is TGTGCCAGCAGCCCGGACATCCCCGAGCAGTACTTC.